The 27 T cell receptor beta chains presented below share a single source sample, sequenced in a study of OX40 agonist ivuxolimab in advanced cancers. Sequencing was performed with immunoSEQ multiplex PCR; in TCRdb, only in-frame clones are kept and a portion is missing. The sample has 60,000 or so clones, around 80% seen once. This material consisted of CD4+ or CD8+ T cells sorted from blood, taken in a trial of the OX40 agonist ivuxolimab. These receptors originate from an adult with an advanced solid tumor such as melanoma, head and neck, liver or kidney cancer.

This chain joins TRBV7-2 and TRBJ1-4, with 9 bases that match TRBD1. The V segment lost 5 bases and the J segment 6 bases; nucleotides outside the gene matches: 7. The CDR3 spans 15 residues. Germline V gene lookup returns CDR1 SGHTA and CDR2 FQGNSA. This chain's CDR3 is CASSPPGQGDEKLFF. The CDR3, as DNA: TGTGCCAGCAGCCCGCCGGGACAGGGAGATGAAAAACTGTTTTTT.

V usage is TRBV18 and J usage is TRBJ2-3; no reliable D call. Germline CDR1 and CDR2: KGHSH and LQKENI. This CDR3 region has 15 residues. Trimming shortened V by 6 bases and J by 0 bases, and 13 bases separated the two germline ends. The CDR3 protein is CASSPVGGSTDTQYF. The CDR3 nucleotides read TGTGCCAGCTCCCCCGTGGGCGGCAGCACAGATACGCAGTATTTT.

This chain links TRBV5-6 with TRBJ1-1, with D maybe TRBD1 (5 bases). Deletions cut 2 bases from V and 6 bases from J, with 20 bases between. Germline lookup yields CDR1 SGHDT and CDR2 YYEEEE. The CDR3 contains 16 residues. CDR3 sequence: CASSFKSGTGGAEAFF. The CDR3 nucleotides read TGTGCCAGCAGCTTTAAATCCGGGACGGGAGGCGCTGAAGCTTTCTTT.

V gene TRBV21-1 combines with J gene TRBJ1-3; the table calls TRBD1, which could not be checked here. TRBV21-1 has pseudogene status. The CDR3 length is 13 residues. CDR3 loop: CASSKIWPFTIYF. CDR3 DNA sequence: TGTGCCAGCAGCAAAATATGGCCCTTTACCATATATTTT.

The V and J genes are TRBV19 and TRBJ2-1; D is unclear. V was shortened by 3 bases and J by 9 bases, with 12 bases between the two germline ends. The CDR3 is 13 amino acids. Germline V gives CDR1 LNHDA, CDR2 SQIVND (reference sequence). This CDR3 reads CASSIPGFGEQFF. The CDR3 DNA reads TGTGCCAGTAGTATTCCCGGGTTCGGTGAGCAGTTCTTC.

V usage is TRBV5-6 and J usage is TRBJ1-2, with 12 bases matching TRBD1. Germline V gene sequence: CDR1 SGHDT, CDR2 YYEEEE. V trimming: 4 bases; J trimming: 2 bases; junction bases outside the gene matches: 6. The CDR3 is 16 residues long. CDR3 DNA sequence: TGTGCCAGCAGCCCCCCCGGGACAGGGGGCAACTATGGCTACACCTTC. It encodes CASSPPGTGGNYGYTF.

V and J are TRBV5-1 and TRBJ2-5, with TRBD2 matching 12 bases. Germline V gene data show CDR1 as SGHRS and CDR2 as YFSETQ. The trim removed 1 base at V and 0 bases at J, leaving 1 base unmatched. This CDR3 comprises 16 residues. CDR3 in amino acids: CASSLRTSGNQETQYF. Here the CDR3 DNA reads TGCGCCAGCAGCTTGAGGACTAGCGGGAACCAAGAGACCCAGTACTTC.

The chain links TRBV6-5 to TRBJ1-4; no firm D call. The V end lost 4 bases, the J end lost 7 bases, and 16 bases lay between the germline ends. The CDR3 loop spans 15 amino acids. The germline gives CDR1 MNHEY, CDR2 SVGAGI. The CDR3 region has the DNA TGTGCCAGCAGTTGGGGAGGAGGTTATGGTGAAAAACTGTTTTTT. Translating it yields CASSWGGGYGEKLFF.

The DNA of the CDR3 is TGCGCCAGCAGCTTCAGACAGGGGGTCTCTGGCTACACCTTC. Its protein product is CASSFRQGVSGYTF. The chain links TRBV5-1 to TRBJ1-2; TRBD1 matches 9 bases. V gave up 2 bases and J gave up 7 bases; unmatched junction bases: 6. CDR1 is SGHRS and CDR2 is YFSETQ in the germline V gene. The CDR3 has 14 residues. The full variable domain, rest sourced from reference TRBV5-1 and TRBJ1-2, is KAGVTQTPRYLIKTRGQQVTLSCSPISGHRSVSWYQQTPGQGLQFLFEYFSETQRNKGNFPGRFSGRQFSNSRSEMNVSTLELGDSALYLCASSFRQGVSGYTFGSGTRLTVV.

This clone was counted a few times. The chain combines TRBV15 with TRBJ2-5; the D is unclear. Trimming removed 0 bases from V and 5 bases from J, with 13 bases in between. Germline V CDR1 and CDR2: LNHNV, YYDKDF (reference sequence). The CDR3 sequence is 15 residues long. CDR3 DNA: TGTGCCACCAGCAGAGATCCTGCCGCTTCCGAGACCCAGTACTTC. It translates to CATSRDPAASETQYF.

J is TRBJ2-2 and V is TRBV5-1, with D perhaps matching TRBD2 (5 bases). Germline lookup yields CDR1 SGHRS and CDR2 YFSETQ. V lost 1 base and J 5 bases, leaving 18 bases between the germline ends. The CDR3 covers 17 residues. In DNA, the CDR3 is TGCGCCAGCAGCTTGCAGGAGGTTAGGTCGTCTACCGGGGAGCTGTTTTTT. Encoded protein: CASSLQEVRSSTGELFF.

The gene calls are TRBV29-1 and TRBJ2-3; D might be TRBD1 (7 bases). CDR1 and CDR2 from the germline V gene are SQVTM and ANQGSEA. Between the trimmed V and J ends, which lost 3 bases and 3 bases, there was a span of 13 bases. This CDR3 region has 14 residues. CDR3 region: CSVETGRTTDTQYF. CDR3 DNA sequence: TGCAGCGTTGAGACAGGGAGGACGACAGATACGCAGTATTTT.

The V call is TRBV7-2, the J call TRBJ2-5; D gene uncertain. Germline V gives CDR1 SGHTA, CDR2 FQGNSA. The V gene lost 1 base and the J gene lost 2 bases, with 8 bases spanning the gap. The CDR3 is 14 amino acids. In DNA form, the CDR3 reads TGTGCCAGCAGCTTAGTTGTAGCACAAGAGACCCAGTACTTC. Encoded protein: CASSLVVAQETQYF.

J is TRBJ2-3 and V is TRBV18; D is undetermined. The V gene's germline CDR1 is KGHSH and CDR2 LQKENI. The CDR3 covers 13 residues. Trimming stripped 6 bases from V and 4 bases from J, with 11 bases between. In DNA, the CDR3 is TGTGCCAGCTCCGAGGACCTGGCAGATACGCAGTATTTT. This sequence encodes CASSEDLADTQYF.

This chain's CDR3 is CAISESIRVEYEQYF. In DNA, the CDR3 is TGTGCCATCAGTGAGTCGATCAGGGTGGAATACGAGCAGTACTTC. The chain combines TRBV10-3 with TRBJ2-7, with TRBD1 as a possible D gene (5 bases). Trimming took off 0 bases at V and 4 bases at J, with 13 bases between the two ends. The CDR3 totals 15 residues. The germline V gene has CDR1 ENHRY and CDR2 SYGVKD.

The CDR3 nucleotides read TGTGCCAGCAGCTCCCTCTACGAGCAGTACTTC. Protein sequence: CASSSLYEQYF. The chain links TRBV27 to TRBJ2-7; no clear D gene. Deletions cut 6 bases from V and 3 bases from J, with 6 bases between. The CDR3 consists of 11 residues. Looked up from germline, CDR1 is MNHEY and CDR2 is SMNVEV (reference sequence).

This chain uses TRBV19 with TRBJ2-1; D is unclear. Germline CDR1 LNHDA, CDR2 SQIVND (reference sequence). Deletions cut 2 bases from V and 8 bases from J, with 13 bases between. The length of the CDR3 is 14 residues. The CDR3 sequence is CASSIQQIGHEQFF. CDR3 coding DNA: TGTGCCAGTAGTATACAGCAAATAGGCCATGAGCAGTTCTTC.

The rearrangement links TRBV5-1 to TRBJ1-1, with a possible D match to TRBD1 (5 bases). The CDR3 is 15 residues long. Germline V gives CDR1 SGHRS, CDR2 YFSETQ. V was trimmed by 4 bases and J by 0 bases, leaving 13 bases between them. The CDR3 coding sequence is TGCGCCAGCAGCCCTGTCTGGGGGTTGAACACTGAAGCTTTCTTT. Translating it yields CASSPVWGLNTEAFF.

This chain joins TRBV9 and TRBJ2-7, with TRBD1 identical over 10 bases. The trim removed 4 bases at V and 5 bases at J, leaving 6 bases unmatched. Germline V CDR1 and CDR2: SGDLS, YYNGEE. The CDR3 is 14 residues long. CDR3 bases: TGTGCCAGCAGCACGGACAGGGGGTTCAACGAGCAGTACTTC. Translation: CASSTDRGFNEQYF.

The chain couples TRBV7-6 to TRBJ1-1; the D gene is possibly TRBD1 (6 bases). V was shortened by 0 bases and J by 4 bases, with 18 bases between the two germline ends. Germline V lookup: CDR1 SGHVS, CDR2 FNYEAQ. The CDR3 has 17 amino acids. CDR3 DNA sequence: TGTGCCAGCAGCTTAGCTGAACACAGGGCCAGCAGCACTGAAGCTTTCTTT. Protein product: CASSLAEHRASSTEAFF.

The rearrangement uses TRBV6-4 and TRBJ1-5, with D unclear. Trimming pared 4 bases from V and 1 base from J, leaving 5 bases between. This CDR3 is built from 13 residues. Germline assignment: CDR1 MRHNA and CDR2 SNTAGT. The CDR3 region has the DNA TGTGCCAGCAGTGCCGGAAGCAATCAGCCCCAGCATTTT. It is translated as CASSAGSNQPQHF.

The J gene is TRBJ1-5, the V gene TRBV2, with 7 bases that match TRBD1. V lost 7 bases, J lost 4 bases, and 7 bases stayed unmatched. The CDR3 has 14 residues. Germline V gives CDR1 SNHLY, CDR2 FYNNEI. CDR3 loop: CASKKGGENQPQHF. The CDR3 region has the DNA TGTGCCAGCAAAAAAGGGGGCGAGAATCAGCCCCAGCATTTT. The complete variable domain, with remaining parts taken from reference TRBV2 and TRBJ1-5, reads EPEVTQTPSHQVTQMGQEVILRCVPISNHLYFYWYRQILGQKVEFLVSFYNNEISEKSEIFDDQFSVERPDGSNFTLKIRSTKLEDSAMYFCASKKGGENQPQHFGDGTRLSIL.

The rearrangement uses TRBV19 and TRBJ1-2; 9 bases match TRBD1. Germline V gives CDR1 LNHDA, CDR2 SQIVND (reference sequence). The CDR3 sequence is 13 residues long. V trimming: 8 bases; J trimming: 4 bases; junction bases outside the gene matches: 5. This CDR3 is CASWGQGIYGYTF. CDR3 nucleotide sequence: TGTGCCAGTTGGGGACAGGGAATCTATGGCTACACCTTC. Full variable domain (remainder filled in from reference TRBV19 and TRBJ1-2): DGGITQSPKYLFRKEGQNVTLSCEQNLNHDAMYWYRQDPGQGLRLIYYSQIVNDFQKGDIAEGYSVSREKKESFPLTVTSAQKNPTAFYLCASWGQGIYGYTFGSGTRLTVV.

The CDR3 protein is CASSLGGGSNQPQHF. The CDR3 DNA follows: TGTGCCAGCTCCCTGGGAGGGGGGAGCAATCAGCCCCAGCATTTT. This chain uses TRBV7-9 with TRBJ1-5, with TRBD1 as a possible D gene (6 bases). V lost 8 bases and J lost 1, with 15 bases in between. CDR1 is SEHNR, CDR2 FQNEAQ, per germline (reference sequence). The CDR3 runs 15 residues.

The sample holds one count of this clone. CDR3 loop: CASSYGVGGYNEQFF. The CDR3 bases are TGTGCCAGCAGTTATGGCGTGGGGGGCTACAATGAGCAGTTCTTC. The chain is built from TRBV6-5 and TRBJ2-1, with a tentative D call TRBD2 (6 bases). Germline CDR1 is MNHEY and CDR2 is SVGAGI. Between the trimmed V and J ends, which lost 3 bases and 3 bases, there was a span of 12 bases. This CDR3 spans 15 amino acids.

This clone was counted a single time. The rearrangement links TRBV11-3 to TRBJ2-5, with no clear D. Germline V CDR1 and CDR2: SGHNT, YENEEA. This CDR3 has 13 residues. Trimming pared 4 bases from V and 2 bases from J, leaving 8 bases between. In DNA, the CDR3 is TGTGCCAGCAGCTACGGCAGGCAAGAGACCCAGTACTTC. It codes for CASSYGRQETQYF.

The V call is TRBV19, the J call TRBJ1-2; D is undetermined. Per the germline V gene, CDR1 is LNHDA and CDR2 is SQIVND (reference sequence). This CDR3 comprises 13 residues. V was cut by 6 bases and J by 4 bases, with 12 bases left in between. The CDR3 is CASRSEPAYGYTF. The CDR3 nucleotides read TGTGCCAGTAGGTCAGAACCCGCCTATGGCTACACCTTC.